A selection of T cell receptor beta chains follows, all from one sample in a study of blood T cell repertoires in COVID-19. The protocol was immunoSEQ multiplex PCR, while the TCRdb copy is restricted to in-frame clones and leaves out a portion. Of 150,000 to 200,000 clones detected, 81% appear once; the ten largest clones hold approximately 5.6%. Sequencing input: PBMCs or T cells enriched from blood (not recorded which). The receptor set was obtained from a woman aged 40 to 50 with acute COVID-19. The CDR3 runs from the conserved cysteine through the conserved F or W. The D gene is left open where the match is weak. The size entry is marked missing in some rows and otherwise reads once, few, many or a size class.

TRBJ1-1,TRBD1,-,13,TRBV2,CASSSTGGTEAFF,TGTGCCAGCAGTTCCACAGGGGGCACTGAAGCTTTCTTT
TRBJ2-2,TRBD1,-,14,TRBV6-2/TRBV6-3,CASSSYRGTGELFF,TGTGCCAGCAGTTCATACAGGGGCACCGGGGAGCTGTTTTTT
TRBJ1-2,-,-,12,TRBV19,CASRGDSLGYTF,TGTGCCAGTAGAGGGGACTCCTTGGGCTACACCTTC
TRBJ1-3,-,-,14,TRBV18,CASSPDRIGNTIYF,TGTGCCAGCTCGCCAGACAGAATTGGAAACACCATATATTTT
TRBJ2-1,TRBD2,-,15,TRBV7-6,CASSARGGEGNEQFF,TGTGCCAGCAGCGCCCGGGGGGGGGAAGGCAATGAGCAGTTCTTC
TRBJ1-2,-,once,13,TRBV29-1,CSVEPGINYGYTF,TGCAGCGTTGAGCCGGGGATAAACTATGGCTACACCTTC
TRBJ2-3,-,-,12,TRBV7-9,CASSLAPGLQYF,TGTGCCAGCAGCTTAGCCCCGGGATTACAGTATTTT
TRBJ2-4,TRBD1,-,15,TRBV7-9,CASSRQGPTKNIQYF,TGTGCCAGCAGTCGACAGGGGCCGACCAAAAACATTCAGTACTTC
TRBJ2-7,TRBD2,few,14,TRBV5-4,CASSYGLAGVEQYF,TGTGCCAGCAGCTACGGACTAGCGGGAGTTGAGCAGTACTTC
TRBJ1-1,-,-,16,TRBV19,CASTPWRGRMVTEAFF,TGTGCCAGTACCCCTTGGAGGGGTCGCATGGTCACTGAAGCTTTCTTT
TRBJ2-7,TRBD1,once,12,TRBV12-3/TRBV12-4,CASSPQGYEQYF,TGTGCCAGCAGTCCACAGGGGTACGAGCAGTACTTC
TRBJ1-1,-,-,14,TRBV7-2,CASSLGQVPPQAFF,TGTGCCAGCAGCTTAGGGCAAGTCCCTCCACAAGCTTTCTTT
TRBJ2-2,TRBD2,-,16,TRBV14,CASSQGLAGVAGELFF,TGTGCCAGCAGCCAAGGACTAGCGGGAGTGGCCGGGGAGCTGTTTTTT
TRBJ1-1,TRBD1,-,13,TRBV9,CASSETGDTEAFF,TGTGCCAGCAGCGAGACAGGGGACACTGAAGCTTTCTTT
TRBJ2-7,TRBD1,few,14,TRBV5-1,CASSSGQGTYEQYF,TGCGCCAGCAGCTCAGGACAGGGTACCTACGAGCAGTACTTC
TRBJ2-2,TRBD1,-,14,TRBV6-4,CASSDGQGAGELFF,TGTGCCAGCAGTGATGGTCAGGGGGCCGGGGAGCTGTTTTTT
TRBJ2-3,-,-,15,TRBV7-9,CASSLVGRGLDTQYF,TGTGCCAGCAGCTTAGTTGGTCGGGGATTAGATACGCAGTATTTT
TRBJ1-1,-,-,12,TRBV9,CASSVPGVPAFF,TGTGCCAGCAGCGTACCCGGGGTCCCAGCTTTCTTT
TRBJ2-5,-,-,16,TRBV25-1,CASSELSGQNQETQYF,TGTGCCAGCAGTGAATTAAGCGGGCAGAACCAAGAGACCCAGTACTTC
TRBJ2-7,-,once,15,TRBV5-1,CASSSEAGARDEQYF,TGCGCCAGCAGCTCGGAGGCAGGGGCTCGTGATGAGCAGTACTTC
TRBJ2-1,-,few,18,TRBV9,CASSAPLGGGNSYNEQFF,TGTGCCAGCAGCGCGCCTCTGGGAGGGGGTAACTCCTACAATGAGCAGTTCTTC
TRBJ2-3,TRBD2,few,17,TRBV5-6,CASSLAWGLAGGDTQYF,TGTGCCAGCAGCTTGGCCTGGGGACTAGCGGGAGGGGATACGCAGTATTTT
TRBJ1-6,-,few,16,TRBV7-3,CASSLGIEGLLSPLHF,TGTGCCAGCAGCTTGGGAATTGAGGGACTTTTATCACCCCTCCACTTT
TRBJ1-1,-,few,12,TRBV5-1,CASSLEVGRAFF,TGCGCCAGCAGCTTGGAGGTAGGGAGGGCTTTCTTT
TRBJ2-1,-,-,13,TRBV24-1,CATSDSVFNEQFF,TGTGCCACCAGTGACTCCGTTTTTAATGAGCAGTTCTTC
TRBJ2-1,-,-,12,TRBV9,CASSGTYNEQFF,TGTGCCAGCAGCGGGACTTACAATGAGCAGTTCTTC
TRBJ2-2,TRBD2,few,16,TRBV25-1,CASRSQRGRNTGELFF,TGTGCCAGCAGAAGCCAGCGGGGAAGGAACACCGGGGAGCTGTTTTTT
TRBJ2-1,-,-,18,TRBV20-1,CSASGGSGGPSSYNEQFF,TGCAGTGCTAGTGGTGGTAGCGGAGGGCCGAGCTCCTACAATGAGCAGTTCTTC
TRBJ2-1,-,-,18,TRBV7-2,CASSLSQVRGDTYNEQFF,TGTGCCAGCAGCTTATCCCAAGTTCGGGGTGATACCTACAATGAGCAGTTCTTC
TRBJ1-1,TRBD1,-,14,TRBV4-2,CASSQETGVVEAFF,TGTGCCAGCAGCCAGGAAACAGGGGTGGTCGAAGCTTTCTTT
TRBJ2-3,-,-,11,TRBV2,CAHGEGYTQYF,TGTGCTCACGGTGAGGGATATACGCAGTATTTT
TRBJ2-1,TRBD2,-,15,TRBV29-1,CSVRPGLAVGNEQFF,TGCAGCGTTCGGCCCGGACTAGCGGTAGGCAATGAGCAGTTCTTC
TRBJ2-2,-,-,13,TRBV10-2,CASLGGTTGELFF,TGCGCCTCCCTGGGAGGTACCACCGGGGAGCTGTTTTTT
TRBJ2-1,-,-,12,TRBV7-5,CARLADRNEQFF,TGTGCCAGACTAGCGGACCGCAATGAGCAGTTCTTC
TRBJ2-3,TRBD1,-,18,TRBV15,CATSRDFPTGGEADTQYF,TGTGCCACCAGCAGAGATTTCCCGACAGGGGGAGAGGCAGATACGCAGTATTTT
TRBJ2-5,-,-,14,TRBV29-1,CSVGSGIGQETQYF,TGCAGCGTTGGGTCGGGGATAGGTCAAGAGACCCAGTACTTC
TRBJ2-1,-,-,15,TRBV19,CASSIEANPYNEQFF,TGTGCCAGTAGTATAGAAGCGAACCCCTACAATGAGCAGTTCTTC
TRBJ1-3,TRBD1,-,14,TRBV6-5,CVSRRQGSGNTIYF,TGTGTCAGCAGGAGACAGGGATCCGGAAACACCATATATTTT